This TCR beta chain derives from a study of shared clonotypes between healthy human individuals. Under the authors' procedure: ImmunoSEQ yielded junction-only sequences lacking quality scores, so filtering differed. Here immunoSEQ multiplex PCR was the method, and the copy in TCRdb shows in-frame clones only, minus some. Clone size and V and J calls were adopted from that table, with D and trimming inferred from the DNA. The sample contains over 2 million clones, about 95% of which appear only once. General observations from the study: For naive CD4 cells, roughly 4.6% of clonotypes were shared across a handful of donors. Large sequencing depth failed to make sorted-subset sequencing complete, rarefaction showed.

This clone was seen a handful of times. Its antigen is not known. Other DNA sequences of this sample code for an identical CDR3. CD4+ cells underwent separation, giving CD45RA+ naive and CD45RA-negative memory subsets. Trimming cost V 0 bases and J 1 base, with 0 bases left between them. The germline V gene has CDR1 MNHEY and CDR2 SVGAGI. The CDR3 runs 13 residues. The sequence was collected from a man between 18 and 29 years old in good health. This chain uses TRBV6-5 with TRBJ1-4; the D is unclear. The sample taken for sequencing was naive CD4+ T cells sorted from blood. Subset in this sample: CD45RA+ positively selected. CDR3 sequence: CASSYSTNEKLFF. The CDR3 DNA reads as TGTGCCAGCAGTTACTCAACTAATGAAAAACTGTTTTTT.